A single sample is the source of the 31 T cell receptor beta chains below, sequenced in a study of cytomegalovirus exposure and HLA in healthy donors. The PCR ran on 60 Vbeta and 13 Jbeta primers. Here immunoSEQ multiplex PCR was the method, and the copy in TCRdb shows in-frame clones only, minus some. The repertoire holds about 140,000 clones, with about 66% as singletons. The sequenced sample was PBMCs. All receptors come from a male donor in good health and CMV-seronegative.

This chain links TRBV6-6 with TRBJ1-6, with a weak D call TRBD1 (6 bases). The CDR3 is 14 amino acids. Looked up from germline, CDR1 is MNHNY and CDR2 is SVGAGI (reference sequence). The germline V and J ends were trimmed by 2 bases and 14 bases, with 16 bases remaining between them. CDR3 in DNA: TGTGCCAGCAGTTACCCGTCGGGTGAGGGGGCCCTCCACTTT. It encodes CASSYPSGEGALHF.

V is TRBV7-3 and J is TRBJ2-1, with 9 nucleotides matching TRBD2. With V trimmed by 3 bases and J by 2 bases, 5 bases remained unmatched. CDR3 length equals 16 residues. Germline loops: CDR1 SGHTA, CDR2 FQGTGA. The CDR3 region is CASSFKLAGTYNEQFF. The CDR3 DNA reads as TGTGCCAGCAGCTTCAAACTAGCGGGCACCTACAATGAGCAGTTCTTC.

This clone was recorded a few times. V usage is TRBV6-5 and J usage is TRBJ1-1; no clear D. V lost 8 bases to trimming and J lost 2 bases, with 12 bases between them. Germline V gives CDR1 MNHEY, CDR2 SVGAGI. The CDR3 has 13 residues. CDR3 in amino acids: CASSTPVNTEAFF. DNA of the CDR3: TGTGCCAGCTCCACCCCGGTAAACACTGAAGCTTTCTTT.

The chain has TRBV4-1 and TRBJ2-2; D is possibly TRBD1 (5 bases). Looked up from germline, CDR1 is MGHRA and CDR2 is YSYEKL. The CDR3 runs to 15 residues. V lost 2 bases to trimming and J lost 1 base, with 8 bases between them. The CDR3 DNA follows: TGCGCCAGCAGCCAACAGGGTGGGAACACCGGGGAGCTGTTTTTT. This encodes CASSQQGGNTGELFF.

This clone has just a few counts. The J gene is TRBJ2-2, the V gene TRBV19; no clear D gene. The V and J ends lost 5 bases and 1 base respectively, with 5 bases between them. The CDR3 sequence is 13 residues long. Germline V lookup: CDR1 LNHDA, CDR2 SQIVND (reference sequence). The CDR3 bases are TGTGCCAGTAGTTCATGGAACACCGGGGAGCTGTTTTTT. Protein: CASSSWNTGELFF. The full variable domain, completed using reference TRBV19 and TRBJ2-2, is DGGITQSPKYLFRKEGQNVTLSCEQNLNHDAMYWYRQDPGQGLRLIYYSQIVNDFQKGDIAEGYSVSREKKESFPLTVTSAQKNPTAFYLCASSSWNTGELFFGEGSRLTVL.

In this sample, this clone turned up many times. V gene TRBV6-1 combines with J gene TRBJ1-4; 7 nucleotides agree with TRBD1. CDR1 and CDR2 from the germline V gene are MNHNS and SASEGT. The CDR3 covers 15 residues. V was pared by 4 bases and J by 1 base, with 3 bases of the junction left unmatched. CDR3 in DNA: TGTGCCAGCAGTGTACGGACAGGAACTAATGAAAAACTGTTTTTT. This gives the protein CASSVRTGTNEKLFF.

This chain joins TRBV11-1 and TRBJ1-1; D unclear. The CDR3 sequence is 16 residues long. Germline assignment: CDR1 SGHAT and CDR2 FQDESV (reference sequence). V gave up 2 bases and J gave up 0 bases, with 13 bases separating them. For the CDR3, the DNA is TGTGCCAGCAGCTTACTTATTGGAGTCATGAACACTGAAGCTTTCTTT. Protein: CASSLLIGVMNTEAFF.

DNA for the CDR3: TGTGCCAGTACATCCTCGTCCAGGTCCTCCTACGAGCAGTACTTC. Translation gives CASTSSSRSSYEQYF. The rearrangement links TRBV19 to TRBJ2-7; D is ambiguous. Between the trimmed V and J ends, which lost 7 bases and 0 bases, there was a span of 16 bases. The CDR3 runs 15 residues. Germline V gives CDR1 LNHDA, CDR2 SQIVND (reference sequence).

This chain uses TRBV7-3 with TRBJ2-7; 7 positions match TRBD2. The V segment lost 5 bases and the J segment 0 bases; nucleotides outside the gene matches: 7. Germline V gives CDR1 SGHTA, CDR2 FQGTGA. The CDR3 consists of 15 residues. The CDR3 DNA sequence: TGTGCCAGCAGCCCCATGGGGGGGAGCTCCTACGAGCAGTACTTC. This codes for CASSPMGGSSYEQYF.

The chain recombines TRBV6-4 with TRBJ2-1; D ambiguous. Germline V gene data show CDR1 as MRHNA and CDR2 as SNTAGT. The ends were cut back, 0 bases at V and 5 bases at J, with 14 bases in the middle. The CDR3 has 16 amino acids. The CDR3 protein is CASSDSSGPSNNEQFF. In DNA form, the CDR3 reads TGTGCCAGCAGTGACTCTAGTGGGCCGTCTAACAATGAGCAGTTCTTC.

This clone was picked up a small number of times. The V and J genes are TRBV19 and TRBJ2-5, with D uncertain. CDR3 length: 13 residues. V was shortened by 3 bases and J by 2 bases, with 7 bases between the two germline ends. CDR1 is LNHDA and CDR2 is SQIVND in the germline V gene (reference sequence). CDR3 in amino acids: CASSMEYQETQYF. CDR3 nucleotide sequence: TGTGCCAGTAGTATGGAGTATCAAGAGACCCAGTACTTC.

This clone was counted a few times. The genes are TRBV7-8 and TRBJ1-6; 8 nucleotides line up with TRBD1. The CDR3 sequence is 20 residues long. Germline lookup yields CDR1 SGHVS and CDR2 FQNEAQ. V lost 2 bases, J lost 8 bases, and 20 bases stayed unmatched. The CDR3, as DNA: TGTGCCAGCAGCTTATTAATTATTCTATCCAGGACAGGGTTGGATTCACCCCTCCACTTT. Protein sequence: CASSLLIILSRTGLDSPLHF.

V is TRBV9 and J is TRBJ2-2; TRBD1 aligns across 7 bases. This CDR3 has 15 amino acids. After removal of 3 bases from V and 6 bases from J, the junction contained 8 bases not matched to a gene. Per germline, CDR1 SGDLS and CDR2 YYNGEE. The CDR3 is CASSGRTGAPGELFF. The CDR3 DNA reads as TGTGCCAGCAGCGGACGGACAGGAGCCCCCGGGGAGCTGTTTTTT.

The chain uses TRBV7-2 and TRBJ2-7; no clear D gene. The V end lost 5 bases, the J end lost 5 bases, and 13 bases lay between the germline ends. The CDR3 spans 13 residues. CDR1 and CDR2 (germline): SGHTA, FQGNSA. Written as DNA, the CDR3 is TGTGCCAGCAGCCAACCATCCCGGGACGAGCAGTACTTC. It codes for CASSQPSRDEQYF. The full variable domain, with the rest looked up from reference TRBV7-2 and TRBJ2-7, is GAGVSQSPSNKVTEKGKDVELRCDPISGHTALYWYRQSLGQGLEFLIYFQGNSAPDKSGLPSDRFSAERTGGSVSTLTIQRTQQEDSAVYLCASSQPSRDEQYFGPGTRLTVT.

The gene calls are TRBV28 and TRBJ1-1; D is unresolved. This CDR3 is built from 12 residues. Germline V lookup: CDR1 MDHEN, CDR2 SYDVKM. Trimming left V 6 bases short and J 8 bases short, with 13 bases between. CDR3 sequence reads: CASRGDNIEAFF. CDR3 DNA sequence: TGTGCCAGCAGGGGAGACAACATCGAAGCTTTCTTT.

This clone has a handful of counts. CDR3 in amino acids: CASGLGPEGVQYF. In DNA, the CDR3 is TGTGCCAGCGGTTTGGGGCCGGAGGGAGTGCAGTACTTC. The V call is TRBV6-6, the J call TRBJ2-7; maybe TRBD2 (6 bases). The CDR3 spans 13 residues. Germline V CDR1 and CDR2: MNHNY, SVGAGI (reference sequence). With 8 bases removed from V and 9 bases from J, the gap between germline ends came to 20 bases.

The chain joins TRBV5-1 to TRBJ2-7; D is possibly TRBD2 (5 bases). Between the trimmed V and J ends, which lost 0 bases and 5 bases, there was a span of 12 bases. CDR3 size: 14 residues. Germline V gene sequence: CDR1 SGHRS, CDR2 YFSETQ. CDR3 in amino acids: CASSLGQRQNEQYF. CDR3 DNA sequence: TGCGCCAGCAGCTTGGGTCAGCGGCAAAACGAGCAGTACTTC.

This sequence joins TRBV9 and TRBJ2-5, with 9 positions matching TRBD2. The CDR3 length is 15 residues. J lost 5 bases, V lost 1 base, and 6 bases had no gene match. CDR1 and CDR2 from the germline V gene are SGDLS and YYNGEE. The CDR3 DNA reads as TGTGCCAGCAGCGTACTAGCGGGGCGCGGCGAGACCCAGTACTTC. Translation: CASSVLAGRGETQYF.

This chain's CDR3 is CASSSPSGGLYNEQFF. For the CDR3, the DNA is TGCGCCAGCAGCTCCCCTAGCGGGGGGTTATACAATGAGCAGTTCTTC. The genes are TRBV5-1 and TRBJ2-1, with 11 nucleotides matching TRBD2. Germline trimming cut 3 bases from V and 4 bases from J; bases unmatched to any gene: 6. The CDR3 totals 16 residues. Germline V CDR1 and CDR2: SGHRS, YFSETQ.

V and J are TRBV6-5 and TRBJ2-6, with D hard to call. The germline CDR1 and CDR2 sequences are MNHEY and SVGAGI. V was cut by 0 bases and J by 0 bases, with 6 bases left in between. CDR3 size: 16 residues. The DNA for the CDR3 is TGTGCCAGCAGTTACTCGCTAAACTCTGGGGCCAACGTCCTGACTTTC. Protein product: CASSYSLNSGANVLTF.

This chain uses TRBV2 with TRBJ1-6; no reliable D call. V gave up 6 bases and J gave up 10 bases, with 10 bases separating them. Germline CDR1 is SNHLY and CDR2 is FYNNEI. The CDR3 has 12 amino acids. The CDR3 coding sequence is TGTGCCAGCAGCGCGGATTTGTCACCCCTCCACTTT. It yields the protein CASSADLSPLHF.

J is TRBJ2-3 and V is TRBV7-2, with TRBD2 matching over 12 bases. The CDR3 runs 17 residues. Germline CDR1 SGHTA, CDR2 FQGNSA. The ends lost 4 bases at V and 7 bases at J; junction bases unmatched: 12. The DNA for the CDR3 is TGTGCCAGCAGCTCCCCTTCCGGGACTAGCGGGTATAATACGCAGTATTTT. This encodes CASSSPSGTSGYNTQYF.

V is TRBV7-8 and J is TRBJ2-1; 10 bases agree with TRBD1. CDR3 length: 14 amino acids. V lost 4 bases, J lost 10 bases, and 7 bases stayed unmatched. Looked up from germline, CDR1 is SGHVS and CDR2 is FQNEAQ. The CDR3 protein is CASSSRTGGSEQFF. In DNA, the CDR3 is TGTGCCAGCAGCTCGCGGACAGGGGGAAGCGAGCAGTTCTTC.

The J gene is TRBJ2-5, the V gene TRBV5-1; the match to TRBD2 covers 12 bases. Per the germline V gene, CDR1 is SGHRS and CDR2 is YFSETQ. V was clipped by 0 bases and J by 3 bases; unmatched bases: 9. The CDR3 is made up of 18 amino acids. This CDR3 is CASSLGGTSGLIKETQYF. In DNA, the CDR3 is TGCGCCAGCAGCTTGGGGGGGACTAGCGGGCTGATCAAAGAGACCCAGTACTTC.

This clone was counted between two and nine times. V gene TRBV29-1 combines with J gene TRBJ1-1; D remains unclear. Between the trimmed V and J ends, which lost 3 bases and 2 bases, there was a span of 7 bases. The CDR3 loop spans 12 amino acids. Germline V gene sequence: CDR1 SQVTM, CDR2 ANQGSEA. In DNA form, the CDR3 reads TGCAGCGTTGATGGCCTTAACACTGAAGCTTTCTTT. Its protein product is CSVDGLNTEAFF.

The chain couples TRBV19 to TRBJ1-5, with 9 nucleotides matching TRBD1. V was pared by 7 bases and J by 4 bases, with 5 bases of the junction left unmatched. CDR1 LNHDA and CDR2 SQIVND come from the germline V gene (reference sequence). This CDR3 is 14 amino acids long. The CDR3, as DNA: TGTGCCAGTAACCTACAGGGGGCAAATCAGCCCCAGCATTTT. Encoded protein: CASNLQGANQPQHF.

The chain joins TRBV6-1 to TRBJ2-3; 11 bases fit TRBD2. Germline trimming cut 3 bases from V and 1 base from J; bases unmatched to any gene: 3. The CDR3 runs to 16 residues. Germline CDR1 and CDR2: MNHNS and SASEGT. The DNA for the CDR3 is TGTGCCAGCAGTGAGCTAGCGGGGGGCGGCACAGATACGCAGTATTTT. Translating gives CASSELAGGGTDTQYF.

The chain is built from TRBV30 and TRBJ1-6, with 8 bases lining up with TRBD1. CDR1 is GTSNPN, CDR2 SVGIG, per germline (reference sequence). Trimming at V came to 0 bases and at J to 16 bases, leaving 11 bases not matched to a gene. This CDR3 has 14 residues. In DNA form, the CDR3 reads TGTGCCTGGAGTGTGGACGGACAGGGCAGATATCTCCACTTT. Its protein is CAWSVDGQGRYLHF.

This clone was detected only once. The chain links TRBV7-2 to TRBJ1-2, with 8 bases identical to TRBD1. The CDR3 is 14 amino acids. Looked up from germline, CDR1 is SGHTA and CDR2 is FQGNSA. V lost 0 bases and J lost 5; bases outside the gene matches: 2. CDR3 loop: CASSLAQGAYGYTF. The CDR3 DNA reads TGTGCCAGCAGCTTAGCTCAGGGGGCTTATGGCTACACCTTC.

This clone was found a few times. The genes are TRBV5-1 and TRBJ2-3; no reliable D call. V was pared by 0 bases and J by 5 bases, with 10 bases between. Per the germline V gene, CDR1 is SGHRS and CDR2 is YFSETQ. The CDR3 spans 14 residues. DNA for the CDR3: TGCGCCAGCAGCTTGGGCCAGGATATAGATACGCAGTATTTT. This gives the protein CASSLGQDIDTQYF.

This clone was counted a few times. V is TRBV7-6 and J is TRBJ1-4; D ambiguous. The V gene's germline CDR1 is SGHVS and CDR2 FNYEAQ. V was cut by 2 bases and J by 7 bases, with 5 bases left in between. The CDR3 sequence is 12 residues long. The CDR3 is CASSLTPEKLFF. DNA of the CDR3: TGTGCCAGCAGCTTAACTCCTGAAAAACTGTTTTTT.